The 30 T cell receptor beta chains presented below share a single source sample, sequenced in a study of early T cells in non-severe SARS-CoV-2 infection. In TCRdb, the 5' RACE reads were re-called with MiXCR into one record per CDR3 protein. The data hold about 48,000 distinct CDR3 sequences, with approximately 9.8% observed a single time. Sequenced input: whole blood. The origin of the receptors is an adult who was a healthcare worker with PCR-confirmed SARS-CoV-2 infection or an uninfected control (not recorded which).

In this sample, this clonotype turned up many times. CDR3 sequence (DNA): TGTGCCACAGGGACGCAGGCGGAGACTGAAGCTTTCTTT. Its protein is CATGTQAETEAFF. This rearrangement joins TRBV6-1 to TRBJ1-1; perhaps TRBD1 as D (5 bases). Germline V lookup: CDR1 MNHNS, CDR2 SASEGT. V was pared by 10 bases and J by 5 bases, with 17 bases between. The CDR3 is made up of 13 amino acids.

This clonotype has at least ten counts. Here the CDR3 reads CASRPGPNTEAFF. The CDR3 DNA follows: TGTGCCAGCCGGCCCGGTCCGAACACTGAAGCTTTCTTT. V usage is TRBV9 and J usage is TRBJ1-1; D gene unclear. Deletions cut 7 bases from V and 1 base from J, with 11 bases between. The CDR3 covers 13 residues. Germline CDR1 SGDLS, CDR2 YYNGEE. The full variable domain, with the rest looked up from reference TRBV9 and TRBJ1-1, is DSGVTQTPKHLITATGQRVTLRCSPRSGDLSVYWYQQSLDQGLQFLIQYYNGEERAKGNILERFSAQQFPDLHSELNLSSLELGDSALYFCASRPGPNTEAFFGQGTRLTVV.

This clonotype has ten or more counts. V gene TRBV5-1 combines with J gene TRBJ2-1; TRBD1 matches 9 bases. Losses at the gene ends were 0 bases for V and 6 bases for J; bases not matched to a gene: 4. The germline V gene encodes CDR1 SGHRS and CDR2 YFSETQ. The CDR3 is made up of 15 amino acids. CDR3 amino acids: CASSLGGQGINEQFF. The CDR3 DNA is TGCGCCAGCAGCTTGGGGGGACAGGGAATCAATGAGCAGTTCTTC.

This clonotype came up a few times. The gene calls are TRBV12-3 or TRBV12-4 and TRBJ2-5, with D perhaps matching TRBD2 (6 bases). The ends were cut back, 2 bases at V and 4 bases at J, with 14 bases in the middle. The CDR3 contains 15 residues. The CDR3 loop reads CASSLRGRSGETQYF. The CDR3 coding sequence is TGTGCCAGCAGTTTACGGGGGAGGTCGGGAGAGACCCAGTACTTC.

This clonotype is termed medium-sized. The chain couples TRBV6-5 to TRBJ2-3, with TRBD2 matching over 8 bases. Germline CDR1 and CDR2: MNHEY and SVGAGI. The CDR3 runs to 15 residues. Losses at the gene ends were 6 bases for V and 4 bases for J; bases not matched to a gene: 9. CDR3 coding DNA: TGTGCCAGCAGGAAAATGGGACTAGTATCAGATACGCAGTATTTT. Protein: CASRKMGLVSDTQYF.

This clonotype was counted a few times. This sequence joins TRBV29-1 and TRBJ2-7; no definite D call. Germline CDR1 SQVTM, CDR2 ANQGSEA. Trimming cost V 3 bases and J 0 bases, with 3 bases left between them. The CDR3 spans 11 residues. The CDR3 DNA sequence: TGCAGCGTTGACAGCTCCTACGAGCAGTACTTC. Translated, it gives CSVDSSYEQYF.

This clonotype was recorded a few times. The gene calls are TRBV6-5 and TRBJ2-7, with 16 bases fitting TRBD2. The germline V gene has CDR1 MNHEY and CDR2 SVGAGI. J gave up 3 bases and V 7 bases, and 9 bases lay outside the gene matches. The CDR3 is 17 residues long. The CDR3, as DNA: TGTGCCAGCACTCCGGGACTAGCGGGAGGGCCAAGCTACGAGCAGTACTTC. It translates to CASTPGLAGGPSYEQYF.

This chain joins TRBV27 and TRBJ2-7; D is possibly TRBD1 (5 bases). The V gene lost 5 bases and the J gene lost 5 bases, with 13 bases spanning the gap. The CDR3 is made up of 13 amino acids. CDR1 is MNHEY and CDR2 is SMNVEV in the germline V gene (reference sequence). CDR3 protein: CASSHTGFHEQYF. CDR3 nucleotides: TGTGCCAGCAGTCATACAGGTTTCCACGAGCAGTACTTC.

The J gene is TRBJ2-1, the V gene TRBV7-3, with TRBD2 matching over 9 bases. The CDR3 covers 15 residues. Losses at the gene ends were 2 bases for V and 6 bases for J; bases not matched to a gene: 5. CDR1 SGHTA and CDR2 FQGTGA come from the germline V gene. This CDR3 reads CASSLAGGPVNEQFF. In DNA form, the CDR3 reads TGTGCCAGCAGCTTAGCGGGAGGGCCAGTCAATGAGCAGTTCTTC.

This clonotype was counted at least ten times. The rearrangement uses TRBV10-2 and TRBJ1-1; 7 bases fit TRBD1. J lost 3 bases, V lost 0 bases, and 4 bases had no gene match. There are 15 residues in the CDR3. The germline CDR1 and CDR2 sequences are WSHSY and SAAADI. CDR3 DNA sequence: TGCGCCAGCAGTGAGTCCGACAGGGAGGACACTGAAGCTTTCTTT. It encodes CASSESDREDTEAFF.

V is TRBV13 and J is TRBJ2-2; D possibly corresponds to TRBD2 (5 bases). Germline-derived CDR1 and CDR2 are PRHDT and FYEKMQ (reference sequence). The CDR3 totals 13 residues. V was clipped by 0 bases and J by 6 bases, with 5 bases between them. DNA for the CDR3: TGTGCCAGCAGCTTAGGCGGGGCCGGGGAGCTGTTTTTT. It yields the protein CASSLGGAGELFF.

This clonotype has a count of ten or more. The genes are TRBV7-9 and TRBJ2-7; D is tentatively TRBD1 or TRBD2 (6 bases each). The CDR3 loop spans 15 amino acids. CDR1 and CDR2 from the germline V gene are SEHNR and FQNEAQ (reference sequence). The germline V and J ends were trimmed by 5 bases and 2 bases, with 16 bases remaining between them. The CDR3 loop is CASSGPGAKTYEQYF. DNA of the CDR3: TGTGCCAGCAGCGGGCCGGGGGCAAAGACCTACGAGCAGTACTTC.

There are a few counts of this clonotype. The genes are TRBV9 and TRBJ2-7, with 7 bases matching TRBD2. Looked up from germline, CDR1 is SGDLS and CDR2 is YYNGEE. The CDR3 has 16 residues. J gave up 1 base and V 0 bases, and 7 bases lay outside the gene matches. CDR3 region: CASSVAGGFGSYEQYF. CDR3 DNA: TGTGCCAGCAGCGTAGCGGGGGGTTTTGGATCCTACGAGCAGTACTTC. Using reference TRBV9 and TRBJ2-7 for the parts outside the CDR3, the full variable domain is DSGVTQTPKHLITATGQRVTLRCSPRSGDLSVYWYQQSLDQGLQFLIQYYNGEERAKGNILERFSAQQFPDLHSELNLSSLELGDSALYFCASSVAGGFGSYEQYFGPGTRLTVT.

Ten or more counts support this clonotype. J is TRBJ1-5 and V is TRBV4-1; D not resolved. From germline, CDR1 is MGHRA and CDR2 YSYEKL. The CDR3 covers 14 residues. Trimming took off 1 base at V and 6 bases at J, with 10 bases between the two ends. The CDR3 region is CASSQGPLGQPQHF. For the CDR3, the DNA is TGCGCCAGCAGCCAAGGACCCCTGGGTCAGCCCCAGCATTTT.

The chain is built from TRBV27 and TRBJ2-3; weak D call: TRBD1 (6 bases). CDR1 MNHEY and CDR2 SMNVEV come from the germline V gene (reference sequence). Trimming cost V 2 bases and J 1 base, with 22 bases left between them. The CDR3 totals 19 residues. The CDR3 sequence is CASSLDPTGWGLGTDTQYF. CDR3 in DNA: TGTGCCAGCAGTTTAGACCCCACCGGATGGGGGCTGGGCACAGATACGCAGTATTTT.

The V and J genes are TRBV7-9 and TRBJ1-6, with unresolved D. From germline, CDR1 is SEHNR and CDR2 FQNEAQ (reference sequence). This CDR3 is 11 amino acids long. The V end lost 5 bases, the J end lost 12 bases, and 8 bases lay between the germline ends. CDR3 nucleotide sequence: TGTGCCAGCAGCCCCGGAGGACCCCTCCACTTT. Translated, it gives CASSPGGPLHF.

The rearrangement links TRBV6-5 to TRBJ2-7, with TRBD1 matching 8 bases. Germline V gene data show CDR1 as MNHEY and CDR2 as SVGAGI. V was pared by 4 bases and J by 2 bases, with 4 bases of the junction left unmatched. There are 14 residues in the CDR3. CDR3 sequence: CASSLDRGTYEQYF. The CDR3 coding sequence is TGTGCCAGCAGTTTAGACAGGGGAACCTACGAGCAGTACTTC.

Many counts were recorded for this clonotype. The rearrangement links TRBV7-7 to TRBJ2-2; 7 bases line up with TRBD2. The junction had 16 bases not matched to a gene; V was cut back by 3 bases and J by 3 bases. Per germline, CDR1 SSHAT and CDR2 FNYEAQ (reference sequence). The CDR3 length is 19 residues. CDR3 nucleotide sequence: TGTGCCAGCAGCTTGGCCGGAGGTGCGGGAGCCCTGGACACCGGGGAGCTGTTTTTT. Translation gives CASSLAGGAGALDTGELFF.

This clonotype has ten or more counts. The rearrangement uses TRBV29-1 and TRBJ2-1; no clear D. The V end lost 4 bases, the J end lost 8 bases, and 3 bases lay between the germline ends. The CDR3 contains 9 residues. The germline V gene has CDR1 SQVTM and CDR2 ANQGSEA. The CDR3 loop is CSVGDEQFF. CDR3 DNA: TGCAGCGTTGGGGATGAGCAGTTCTTC.

CDR3 sequence: CASSQVLWNTGELFF. The DNA for the CDR3 is TGTGCCAGCAGCCAAGTATTGTGGAACACCGGGGAGCTGTTTTTT. The chain couples TRBV3-1 to TRBJ2-2; D is unresolved. Germline V lookup: CDR1 LGHDT, CDR2 YNNKEL (reference sequence). The CDR3 is 15 amino acids. V lost 1 base and J 1 base, leaving 7 bases between the germline ends.

This clonotype was counted at least ten times. V usage is TRBV9 and J usage is TRBJ1-1; 8 bases align to TRBD1. V shed 0 bases, J shed 1 base, and the junction held 2 bases outside the gene matches. The germline gives CDR1 SGDLS, CDR2 YYNGEE. This CDR3 is 15 amino acids long. This chain's CDR3 is CASSVGTGSNTEAFF. As DNA, the CDR3 is TGTGCCAGCAGCGTAGGGACAGGGTCGAACACTGAAGCTTTCTTT.

This chain links TRBV9 with TRBJ2-7; 10 nucleotides agree with TRBD1. The ends lost 3 bases at V and 0 bases at J; junction bases unmatched: 3. This CDR3 is 15 amino acids long. Germline CDR1 and CDR2: SGDLS and YYNGEE. Here the CDR3 reads CASSADRGPSYEQYF. In DNA, the CDR3 is TGTGCCAGCAGCGCAGACAGGGGGCCCTCCTACGAGCAGTACTTC.

This clonotype was observed a handful of times. J is TRBJ2-5 and V is TRBV20-1; 15 bases map to TRBD2. The CDR3 runs to 16 residues. V was clipped by 6 bases and J by 1 base; unmatched bases: 6. Per germline, CDR1 DFQATT and CDR2 SNEGSKA (reference sequence). In nucleotides, the CDR3 is TGCAGTGCGGGGGGGACTAGCGGGAGGACCCAAGAGACCCAGTACTTC. Amino acids: CSAGGTSGRTQETQYF.

In this sample, this clonotype turned up many times. This chain uses TRBV5-6 with TRBJ1-2; no clear D. The germline gives CDR1 SGHDT, CDR2 YYEEEE. The CDR3 has 17 amino acids. Trimming took 0 bases from V and 5 from J, leaving 20 bases between them. The CDR3 spells CASSLAPGRSISYGYTF. For the CDR3, the DNA is TGTGCCAGCAGCTTGGCGCCGGGTAGAAGTATATCTTATGGCTACACCTTC.

J is TRBJ1-3 and V is TRBV12-3 or TRBV12-4, with TRBD1 matching 7 bases. Trimming at V came to 3 bases and at J to 4 bases, leaving 3 bases not matched to a gene. This CDR3 has 14 amino acids. In DNA form, the CDR3 reads TGTGCCAGCAGTTTGGGACAGAGAGGAAACACCATATATTTT. Its protein product is CASSLGQRGNTIYF.

This clonotype was observed many times. This rearrangement joins TRBV6-5 to TRBJ2-7, with 7 positions matching TRBD1. V was pared by 4 bases and J by 4 bases, with 7 bases of the junction left unmatched. The CDR3 runs to 14 residues. Germline CDR1 reads MNHEY; CDR2 reads SVGAGI. This CDR3 reads CASSSTGTDYEQYF. CDR3 coding DNA: TGTGCCAGCAGTTCCACCGGGACAGATTACGAGCAGTACTTC.

At least ten counts were recorded for this clonotype. This chain joins TRBV19 and TRBJ2-7; D unclear. Germline V CDR1 and CDR2: LNHDA, SQIVND (reference sequence). V gave up 1 base and J gave up 2 bases, with 6 bases separating them. The CDR3 has 13 amino acids. The DNA of the CDR3 is TGTGCCAGTAGTATAGGACCTGCCTACGAGCAGTACTTC. Translating gives CASSIGPAYEQYF.

This clonotype appeared many times. This sequence joins TRBV18 and TRBJ1-1, with a possible D match to TRBD1 (5 bases). The CDR3 length is 13 residues. Per the germline V gene, CDR1 is KGHSH and CDR2 is LQKENI. Trimming removed 2 bases at V and 2 bases at J, with 6 bases between. CDR3 in amino acids: CASSPGGNTEAFF. The CDR3 nucleotides are TGTGCCAGCTCACCAGGGGGAAACACTGAAGCTTTCTTT.

This clonotype has a count of ten or more. This chain connects TRBV28 to TRBJ2-7, with D tentatively TRBD1 (6 bases). The CDR3 loop spans 14 amino acids. Germline values: CDR1 MDHEN, CDR2 SYDVKM. The V and J ends lost 4 bases and 7 bases respectively, with 17 bases between them. CDR3 region: CASSSPGQVEEQYF. The CDR3 DNA follows: TGTGCCAGCAGTTCCCCGGGACAAGTAGAAGAGCAGTACTTC. Full variable domain (outside the CDR3, taken from reference TRBV28 and TRBJ2-7): DVKVTQSSRYLVKRTGEKVFLECVQDMDHENMFWYRQDPGLGLRLIYFSYDVKMKEKGDIPEGYSVSREKKERFSLILESASTNQTSMYLCASSSPGQVEEQYFGPGTRLTVT.

This clonotype was detected a few times. The chain combines TRBV18 with TRBJ1-2; D unresolved. Between the trimmed V and J ends, which lost 3 bases and 6 bases, there was a span of 5 bases. Per the germline V gene, CDR1 is KGHSH and CDR2 is LQKENI. The CDR3 covers 11 residues. CDR3 region: CASSPSDGYTF. As DNA, the CDR3 is TGTGCCAGCTCACCTTCAGATGGCTACACCTTC.